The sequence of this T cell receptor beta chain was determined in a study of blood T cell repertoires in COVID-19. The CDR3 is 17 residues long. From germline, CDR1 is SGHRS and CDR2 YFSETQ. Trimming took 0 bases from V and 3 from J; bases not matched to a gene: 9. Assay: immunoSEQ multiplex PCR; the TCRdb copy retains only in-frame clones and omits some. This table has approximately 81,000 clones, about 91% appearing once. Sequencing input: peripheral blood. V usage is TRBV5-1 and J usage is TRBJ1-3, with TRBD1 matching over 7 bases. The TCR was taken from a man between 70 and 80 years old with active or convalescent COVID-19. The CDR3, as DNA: TGCGCCAGCAGCTTGGAAGGACAGGTGGAACTTGGAAACACCATATATTTT. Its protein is CASSLEGQVELGNTIYF. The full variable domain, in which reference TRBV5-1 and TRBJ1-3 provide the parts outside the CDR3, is KAGVTQTPRYLIKTRGQQVTLSCSPISGHRSVSWYQQTPGQGLQFLFEYFSETQRNKGNFPGRFSGRQFSNSRSEMNVSTLELGDSALYLCASSLEGQVELGNTIYFGEGSWLTVV.